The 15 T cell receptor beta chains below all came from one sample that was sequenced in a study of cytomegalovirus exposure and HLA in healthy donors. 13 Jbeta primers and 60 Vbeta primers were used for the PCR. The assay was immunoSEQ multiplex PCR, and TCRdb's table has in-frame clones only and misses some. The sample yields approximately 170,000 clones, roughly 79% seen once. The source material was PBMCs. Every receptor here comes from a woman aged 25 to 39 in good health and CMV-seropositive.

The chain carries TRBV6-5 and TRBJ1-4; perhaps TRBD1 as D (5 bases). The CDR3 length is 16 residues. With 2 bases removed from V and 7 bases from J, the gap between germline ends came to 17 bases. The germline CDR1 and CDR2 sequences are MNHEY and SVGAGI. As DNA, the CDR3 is TGTGCCAGCAGTTACCCTGACAGCCCAGTAGGTGAAAAACTGTTTTTT. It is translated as CASSYPDSPVGEKLFF.

The chain's CDR3 is CASSASLGAPEAFF. The CDR3 DNA follows: TGTGCCAGCAGTGCCTCACTGGGGGCTCCTGAAGCTTTCTTT. The chain recombines TRBV6-4 with TRBJ1-1, with D possibly matching TRBD1 (6 bases). This CDR3 is 14 amino acids long. Germline V CDR1 and CDR2: MRHNA, SNTAGT. The germline V and J ends were trimmed by 4 bases and 6 bases, with 15 bases remaining between them.

In nucleotides, the CDR3 is TGTGCCAGCAGCCCGGGACAGAACTATGGCTACACCTTC. Amino acids: CASSPGQNYGYTF. This chain connects TRBV7-9 to TRBJ1-2; 7 nucleotides align to TRBD1. The CDR3 is made up of 13 amino acids. CDR1 and CDR2 (germline): SEHNR, FQNEAQ (reference sequence). With V trimmed by 5 bases and J by 2 bases, 2 bases remained unmatched.

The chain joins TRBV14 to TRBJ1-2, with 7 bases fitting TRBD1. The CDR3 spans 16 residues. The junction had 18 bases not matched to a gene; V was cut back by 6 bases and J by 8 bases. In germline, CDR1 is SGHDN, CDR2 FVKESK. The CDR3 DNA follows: TGTGCCAGCAGTCGTGATGACAGGGAGTTCCTCGAGGGCTACACCTTC. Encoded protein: CASSRDDREFLEGYTF.

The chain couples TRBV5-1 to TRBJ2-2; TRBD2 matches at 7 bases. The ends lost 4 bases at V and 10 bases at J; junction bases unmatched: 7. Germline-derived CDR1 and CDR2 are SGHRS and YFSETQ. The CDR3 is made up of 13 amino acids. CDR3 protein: CASSPPAGEELFF. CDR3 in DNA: TGCGCCAGCAGCCCGCCGGCGGGGGAGGAGCTGTTTTTT.

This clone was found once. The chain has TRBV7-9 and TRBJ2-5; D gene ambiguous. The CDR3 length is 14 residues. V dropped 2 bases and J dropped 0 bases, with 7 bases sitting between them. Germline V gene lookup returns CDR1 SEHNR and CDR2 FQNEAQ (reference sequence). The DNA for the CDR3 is TGTGCCAGCAGCTTAACGACTCACCAAGAGACCCAGTACTTC. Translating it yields CASSLTTHQETQYF.

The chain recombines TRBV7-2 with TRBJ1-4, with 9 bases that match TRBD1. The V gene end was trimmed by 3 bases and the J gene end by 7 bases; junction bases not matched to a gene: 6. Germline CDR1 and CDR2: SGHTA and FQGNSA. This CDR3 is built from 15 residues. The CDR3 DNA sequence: TGTGCCAGCAGCTTCCCGGGACAGGGAGGTGAAAAACTGTTTTTT. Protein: CASSFPGQGGEKLFF.

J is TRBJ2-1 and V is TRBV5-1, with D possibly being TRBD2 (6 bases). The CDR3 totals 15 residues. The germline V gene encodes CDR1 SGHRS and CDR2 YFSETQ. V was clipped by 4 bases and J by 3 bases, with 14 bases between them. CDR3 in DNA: TGCGCCAGCAGCCCTCTCGGAGGGTTCTACAATGAGCAGTTCTTC. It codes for CASSPLGGFYNEQFF.

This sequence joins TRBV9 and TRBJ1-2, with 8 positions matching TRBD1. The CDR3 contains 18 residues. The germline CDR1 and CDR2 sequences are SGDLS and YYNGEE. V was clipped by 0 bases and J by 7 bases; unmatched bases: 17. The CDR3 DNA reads TGTGCCAGCAGCGTAGATTGGTGGGCAGGGGGCGGTGACGGTGGCTACACCTTC. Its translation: CASSVDWWAGGGDGGYTF.

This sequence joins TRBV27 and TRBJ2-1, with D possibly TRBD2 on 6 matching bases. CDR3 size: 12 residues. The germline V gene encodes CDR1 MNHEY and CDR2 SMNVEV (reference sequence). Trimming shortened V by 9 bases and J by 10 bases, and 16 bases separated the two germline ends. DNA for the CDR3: TGTGCCAGTTCGCCGGGAGTCAGGGAGCAGTTCTTC. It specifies CASSPGVREQFF.

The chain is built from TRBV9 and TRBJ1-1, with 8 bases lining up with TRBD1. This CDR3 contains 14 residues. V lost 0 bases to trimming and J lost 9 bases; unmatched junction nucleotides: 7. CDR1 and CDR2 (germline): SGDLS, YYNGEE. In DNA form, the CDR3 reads TGTGCCAGCAGCGTAGGACAGGGGTCAGGAAAAGCTTTCTTT. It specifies CASSVGQGSGKAFF.

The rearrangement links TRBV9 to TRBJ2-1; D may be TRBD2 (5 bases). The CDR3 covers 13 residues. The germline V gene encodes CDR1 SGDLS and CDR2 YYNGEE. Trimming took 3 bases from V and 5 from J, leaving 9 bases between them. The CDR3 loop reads CASSATTNNEQFF. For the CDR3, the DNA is TGTGCCAGCAGCGCGACTACAAACAATGAGCAGTTCTTC.

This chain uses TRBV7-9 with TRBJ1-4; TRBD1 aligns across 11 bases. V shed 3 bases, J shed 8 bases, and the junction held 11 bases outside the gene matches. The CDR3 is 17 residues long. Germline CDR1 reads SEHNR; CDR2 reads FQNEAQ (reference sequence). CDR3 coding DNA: TGTGCCAGCAGCTTGTCCGGGACAGGGGGAAGAGGAGAAAAACTGTTTTTT. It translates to CASSLSGTGGRGEKLFF. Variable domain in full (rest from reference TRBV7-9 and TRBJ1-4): DTGVSQNPRHKITKRGQNVTFRCDPISEHNRLYWYRQTLGQGPEFLTYFQNEAQLEKSRLLSDRFSAERPKGSFSTLEIQRTEQGDSAMYLCASSLSGTGGRGEKLFFGSGTQLSVL.

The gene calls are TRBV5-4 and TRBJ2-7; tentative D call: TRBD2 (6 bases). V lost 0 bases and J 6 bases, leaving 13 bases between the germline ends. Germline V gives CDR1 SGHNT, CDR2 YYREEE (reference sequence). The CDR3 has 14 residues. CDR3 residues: CASSLAGTAREQYF. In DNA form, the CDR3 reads TGTGCCAGCAGCTTGGCAGGGACTGCTCGCGAGCAGTACTTC.

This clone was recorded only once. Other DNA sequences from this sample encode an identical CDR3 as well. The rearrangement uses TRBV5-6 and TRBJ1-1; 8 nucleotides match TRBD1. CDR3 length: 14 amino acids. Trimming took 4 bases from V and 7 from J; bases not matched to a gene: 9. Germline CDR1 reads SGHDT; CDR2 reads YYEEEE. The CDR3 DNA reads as TGTGCCAGCAGCAAAGTGGGACAGGCGAGTGAAGCTTTCTTT. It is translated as CASSKVGQASEAFF.